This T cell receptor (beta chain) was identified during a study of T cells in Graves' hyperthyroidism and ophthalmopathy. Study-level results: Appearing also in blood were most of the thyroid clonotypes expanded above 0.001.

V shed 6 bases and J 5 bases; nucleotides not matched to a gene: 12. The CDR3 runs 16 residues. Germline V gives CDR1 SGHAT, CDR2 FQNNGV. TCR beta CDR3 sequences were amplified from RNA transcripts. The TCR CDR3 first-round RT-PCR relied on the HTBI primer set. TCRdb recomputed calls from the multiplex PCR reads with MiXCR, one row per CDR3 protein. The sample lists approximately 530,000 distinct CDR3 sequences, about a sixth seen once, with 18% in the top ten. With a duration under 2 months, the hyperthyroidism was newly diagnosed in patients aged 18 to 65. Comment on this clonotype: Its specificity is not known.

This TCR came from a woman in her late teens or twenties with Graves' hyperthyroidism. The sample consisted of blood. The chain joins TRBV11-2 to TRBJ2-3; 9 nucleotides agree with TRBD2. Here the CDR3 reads CASRGGAGGGLDTQYF. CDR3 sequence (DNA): TGTGCCAGCAGGGGGGGGGCGGGGGGGGGGTTAGATACGCAGTATTTT.